This entry describes one T cell receptor (beta chain). Its cognate antigen is unknown. Primers included in the PCR were 60 Vbeta and 13 Jbeta primers. The protocol was immunoSEQ multiplex PCR, while the TCRdb copy is restricted to in-frame clones and leaves out a portion. The sample comprises approximately 100,000 clones, roughly 63% of which are singletons, and 5.4% rests with the top ten. With 0 bases removed from V and 0 bases from J, the gap between germline ends came to 7 bases. Germline V lookup: CDR1 LNHDA, CDR2 SQIVND (reference sequence). The CDR3 is made up of 15 amino acids. This record comes from a study of cytomegalovirus exposure and HLA in healthy donors. Findings and limits, study-wide: Earlier results showed most TCR beta V segments being productive about 87% or about 30% of the time.

These donors counted as nominally healthy when sampled, but unrecorded immune exposures were likely. The chain recombines TRBV19 with TRBJ2-3; D is uncertain. Material: PBMCs. The sequence derives from a woman aged 70-85 years in good health and CMV-seropositive. The CDR3, as DNA: TGTGCCAGTAGTATAGAAAGCCTCAGCACAGATACGCAGTATTTT. This sequence encodes CASSIESLSTDTQYF.